This TCR beta chain emerged from a study of T cells expressing NK-cell markers. The CDR3 loop spans 15 amino acids. Per germline, CDR1 SGHTA and CDR2 FQGNSA. TCRdb derives one entry per CDR3 protein from the 5' RACE reads, leaving out DNA. This sample's clone table lists about 260,000 distinct CDR3 sequences. V and J are TRBV7-2 and TRBJ2-5; TCRdb outputs TRBD1, but without DNA this stays unchecked. What was sequenced was blood T cells: a sorted CD56 or NKG2C T cell subset, CD4+ or CD8+ T cells, or bulk PBMC T cells (not recorded which). The TCR originated in a woman aged 18-70 years in good health. CDR3 in amino acids: CASSFGGTGRETQYF.